A single sample is the source of the 5 T cell receptor beta chains below, sequenced in a study of cytomegalovirus exposure and HLA in healthy donors (dated by TCRdb to 2017 to 2019). Receptor libraries were prepared by the immunoSEQ multiplex PCR assay. For the multiplex PCR, a mixture combining 60 forward primers for TCR Vbeta segments and 13 reverse primers for TCR Jbeta segments was used. This immuneACCESS table, as held by TCRdb, lists in-frame sequences with V and J called but not all clones. Of the missing ones, under half trace to an unresolved V gene in checked studies; the others have no known cause. A total of some 200,000 clones appear in this sample, around 79% of them only once. Clones ranked in the top ten supply around 1.8% of the sample. The specimen was PBMCs. The receptors shown here come from a man aged 18 to 30 in good health and CMV-seronegative.

The rearrangement joins TRBV7-2 to TRBJ2-7, with a possible D match to TRBD2 (5 bases). Trimming stripped 2 bases from V and 1 base from J, with 9 bases between. Germline CDR1 reads SGHTA; CDR2 reads FQGNSA. This CDR3 contains 14 residues. This CDR3 is CASSLFRESYEQYF. CDR3 coding DNA: TGTGCCAGCAGCTTATTTAGGGAGTCCTACGAGCAGTACTTC.

The chain combines TRBV5-6 with TRBJ1-4; 7 positions match TRBD1. CDR1 is SGHDT, CDR2 YYEEEE, per germline. The CDR3 spans 16 residues. The J segment lost 7 bases and the V segment lost 0 bases, leaving 9 bases of the junction unmatched. DNA of the CDR3: TGTGCCAGCAGCTTGGGGTGGCAGGGGGACGGTGAAAAACTGTTTTTT. Encoded protein: CASSLGWQGDGEKLFF.

The CDR3 here is CAWNLGQVNTEAFF. The CDR3 DNA reads as TGTGCCTGGAACTTGGGACAGGTGAACACTGAAGCTTTCTTT. The J gene is TRBJ1-1, the V gene TRBV30, with TRBD1 matching over 8 bases. The germline V gene encodes CDR1 GTSNPN and CDR2 SVGIG (reference sequence). This CDR3 has 14 amino acids. After removal of 4 bases from V and 0 bases from J, the junction contained 4 bases not matched to a gene.

This clone was counted a single time. The chain has TRBV18 and TRBJ2-1; D is unresolved. The length of the CDR3 is 13 residues. Per the germline V gene, CDR1 is KGHSH and CDR2 is LQKENI. Trimming removed 6 bases at V and 10 bases at J, with 16 bases between. The CDR3 region is CASSSSPGKEQFF. CDR3 coding DNA: TGTGCCAGCTCTTCGTCGCCGGGTAAAGAGCAGTTCTTC.

This clone was recorded once. The V call is TRBV18, the J call TRBJ1-5; TRBD1 matches 7 bases. CDR1 is KGHSH and CDR2 is LQKENI in the germline V gene. Trimming cost V 3 bases and J 2 bases; bases outside gene matches: 7. The length of the CDR3 is 16 residues. The CDR3: CASSPTTGVGNQPQHF. The CDR3 DNA sequence: TGTGCCAGCTCACCGACTACAGGGGTAGGCAATCAGCCCCAGCATTTT.